Listed below are T cell receptor beta chains from one sample, sequenced in a study of T cell responses to AZD1222 COVID-19 vaccine. The table came from immunoSEQ multiplex PCR; TCRdb's copy has only in-frame clones and leaves some out. Here the sample spans more than 150,000 clones, roughly 90% being singletons. This sample comprised peripheral blood, obtained on day 0 of AZD1222 vaccination. The receptors originated from an adult in good health. The CDR3 runs from the conserved cysteine through the conserved F or W. A D gene is named only where the DNA matches it firmly. Clone size is not always given. Where it is, it says once, few, many or a class for expanded clones.

d_gene	j_gene	v_gene	abundance	len	CDR3nt	CDR3aa
NA	TRBJ1-1	TRBV28	NA	16	TGTGCCAGCTCACCTGGAGGTAGTCGCCGGAACACTGAAGCTTTCTTT	CASSPGGSRRNTEAFF
TRBD1	TRBJ1-2	TRBV6-5	NA	14	TGTGCCAGCAGGCCTAACAGGGGCCGGGGTGGCTACACCTTC	CASRPNRGRGGYTF
NA	TRBJ2-2	TRBV3-1/TRBV3-2	NA	14	TGTGCCAGCAGAAAGGGGCAGTTCACCGGGGAGCTGTTTTTT	CASRKGQFTGELFF
NA	TRBJ2-3	TRBV5-4	NA	13	TGTGCCAGCAGCTTGGAAAGGGGAGATACGCAGTATTTT	CASSLERGDTQYF
TRBD1	TRBJ2-7	TRBV20-1	NA	11	TGCAGTGCTTTAGACAGGGACGAGCAGTACTTC	CSALDRDEQYF
TRBD1	TRBJ1-1	TRBV5-1	NA	16	TGCGCCAGCAGCTGGACAGGGACTTCCCCGAACACTGAAGCTTTCTTT	CASSWTGTSPNTEAFF
NA	TRBJ1-5	TRBV19	NA	14	TGTGCCAGTAGTTTAAGGGGAGGAAATCAGCCCCAGCATTTT	CASSLRGGNQPQHF
TRBD1	TRBJ2-6	TRBV28	NA	18	TGTGCCAGCAGCCGACAGGGGGCACTCATCTCTGGGGCCAACGTCCTGACTTTC	CASSRQGALISGANVLTF
NA	TRBJ1-1	TRBV3-1/TRBV3-2	NA	13	TGTGCCAGCAGCCAAACAGGGAACACTGAAGCTTTCTTT	CASSQTGNTEAFF
NA	TRBJ2-7	TRBV5-1	NA	15	TGCGCCAGCAGCTTGGCCCAGGGGCCCTCCTACGAGCAGTACTTC	CASSLAQGPSYEQYF
NA	TRBJ1-1	TRBV10-3	once	15	TGTGCCATCAGTGAGTCAGGACGGTTTGTCACTGAAGCTTTCTTT	CAISESGRFVTEAFF
NA	TRBJ2-5	TRBV2	NA	15	TGTGCCAGCAGTGAAGCGGACGCTGGGGAAGAGACCCAGTACTTC	CASSEADAGEETQYF
NA	TRBJ1-6	TRBV7-9	NA	13	TGTGCCAGCAGCGCATTGAAGGACGCACCCCTCCACTTT	CASSALKDAPLHF
TRBD1	TRBJ2-1	TRBV7-2	NA	15	TGTGCCAGCAGCCCTGACAGGGGGCATCACAATGAGCAGTTCTTC	CASSPDRGHHNEQFF
NA	TRBJ1-2	TRBV12-3/TRBV12-4	NA	12	TGTGCCAGCAGTTGGGCAGACTATGGCTACACCTTC	CASSWADYGYTF
TRBD2	TRBJ2-7	TRBV28	NA	13	TGTGCCAGCTCCTTAGCGGGAGGTGACGAGCAGTACTTC	CASSLAGGDEQYF
TRBD2	TRBJ2-7	TRBV7-8	NA	15	TGTGCCAGCAGCTCTAGCGGGAGGGCCTCTAGCGAGCAGTACTTC	CASSSSGRASSEQYF
NA	TRBJ2-1	TRBV20-1	NA	11	TGCAGTGCGGCGGGACCCAATGAGCAGTTCTTC	CSAAGPNEQFF
NA	TRBJ1-3	TRBV3-1/TRBV3-2	once	17	TGTGCCAGCAGCCAAGTACTCATCGGGGGGTATGGAAACACCATATATTTT	CASSQVLIGGYGNTIYF
TRBD2	TRBJ2-7	TRBV5-6	NA	16	TGTGCCAGCAGCCCGGGACTAGCGGGAGGAGGCTACGAGCAGTACTTC	CASSPGLAGGGYEQYF
TRBD2	TRBJ2-2	TRBV5-4	NA	15	TGTGCCAGCAGCTGGAGCGGGGCGAACACCGGGGAGCTGTTTTTT	CASSWSGANTGELFF
TRBD2	TRBJ2-5	TRBV11-1	NA	14	TGTGCCAGCAGAACTAGCGGGAGTAGCGAGACCCAGTACTTC	CASRTSGSSETQYF
TRBD2	TRBJ2-1	TRBV7-9	NA	15	TGTGCCAGCAGCTTAGGCCAGCTGGGAGGGAGTGAGCAGTTCTTC	CASSLGQLGGSEQFF
NA	TRBJ2-1	TRBV28	once	15	TGTGCCAGCAGTTTACCTCAGACTTCTAACAATGAGCAGTTCTTC	CASSLPQTSNNEQFF
TRBD2	TRBJ2-7	TRBV4-1	NA	17	TGCGCCAGCAGCCAAGAACCCGGACTAGCGGGTATCTACGAGCAGTACTTC	CASSQEPGLAGIYEQYF
TRBD2	TRBJ2-1	TRBV3-1/TRBV3-2	NA	18	TGTGCCAGCAGCCACTTGGGACTAGCGGGAGGGAGTTACAATGAGCAGTTCTTC	CASSHLGLAGGSYNEQFF
NA	TRBJ2-5	TRBV11-3	NA	14	TGTGCCAGCAGCTTAGGTGGCGGTAGTAAGACCCAGTACTTC	CASSLGGGSKTQYF
NA	TRBJ1-4	TRBV24-1	NA	15	TGTGCCACCAGTGATTCCCGCGACCTTAATGAAAAACTGTTTTTT	CATSDSRDLNEKLFF